The following is a T cell receptor (beta chain) sequence with its context. This table comes from immunoSEQ multiplex PCR, and its TCRdb copy is limited to in-frame clones, with some not included. The data contain 110,000 or so clones, roughly 79% of them seen just once; the ten biggest clones take up about 9.4%. These data are taken from a study of blood T cell repertoires in COVID-19. This CDR3 has 13 residues. The germline gives CDR1 SGHRS, CDR2 YFSETQ. Trimming removed 1 base at V and 4 bases at J, with 5 bases between. This chain uses TRBV5-1 with TRBJ1-4; no definite D call. This receptor was identified in a human donor in a cohort sampled during active COVID-19. The sample consisted of peripheral blood. The CDR3 is CASSLSVNEKLFF. The CDR3 nucleotides are TGCGCCAGCAGCTTGTCAGTTAATGAAAAACTGTTTTTT.